A single sample gave rise to the 18 T cell receptor beta chains below, sequenced in a study of CD8 T cells in Susac syndrome. Reverse transcription of roughly 0.5 to 1 ug RNA was carried out with random hexamers. In TCRdb, the immunoSEQ multiplex PCR reads were re-called with MiXCR into one record per CDR3 protein. The sample has 200,000 to 300,000 distinct CDR3 sequences, less than 96% seen once. The specimen was CD4+ T cells from PBMCs. The origin of the receptors is a human donor with Susac syndrome.

The rearrangement joins TRBV9 to TRBJ2-2; maybe TRBD2 (5 bases). From germline, CDR1 is SGDLS and CDR2 YYNGEE. The V end was cut by 5 bases, the J end by 3 bases, with 14 bases between. CDR3 length: 15 residues. The CDR3 here is CASRKADSYTGELFF. CDR3 nucleotide sequence: TGTGCCAGCAGGAAAGCGGACTCCTACACCGGGGAGCTGTTTTTT.

Concerning this clonotype: The junction and the germline gene differ at one end; a read error may be behind it. The chain uses TRBV5-6 and TRBJ2-4; D remains ambiguous. Germline-derived CDR1 and CDR2 are SGHDT and YYEEEE. The CDR3 loop spans 11 amino acids. The CDR3 coding sequence is TGTGCCAGCAGCCGAGAGCAGATTCAGCACTTC. This gives the protein CASSREQIQHF.

The J gene is TRBJ2-3, the V gene TRBV9; 14 nucleotides match TRBD2. Trimming cost V 4 bases and J 5 bases; bases outside gene matches: 6. This CDR3 region has 16 residues. CDR1 and CDR2 from the germline V gene are SGDLS and YYNGEE. CDR3 DNA: TGTGCCAGCAGCTCATCGGGACTAGCGGGAGTAGATACGCAGTATTTT. Residues: CASSSSGLAGVDTQYF.

This chain uses TRBV6-1 with TRBJ1-5; D is undetermined. Trimming stripped 1 base from V and 4 bases from J, with 11 bases between. CDR1 is MNHNS and CDR2 is SASEGT in the germline V gene. This CDR3 is 15 amino acids long. DNA of the CDR3: TGTGCCAGCAGTGAAGAAAAGGGAATTAATCAGCCCCAGCATTTT. Amino acid sequence: CASSEEKGINQPQHF.

The chain has TRBV7-2 and TRBJ2-7; D gene unclear. The germline V gene has CDR1 SGHTA and CDR2 FQGNSA. V lost 3 bases, J lost 8 bases, and 8 bases lay in between. The CDR3 runs to 11 residues. This CDR3 reads CASSFMSKQYF. The CDR3 bases are TGTGCCAGCAGCTTTATGTCGAAGCAGTACTTC.

The CDR3: CASRFLQQGRTEAFF. The CDR3 DNA reads TGTGCCAGCAGATTCCTCCAGCAGGGGAGAACTGAAGCTTTCTTT. The V gene is TRBV6-5, the J gene TRBJ1-1; D perhaps matches TRBD1 (6 bases). Germline assignment: CDR1 MNHEY and CDR2 SVGAGI. V was pared by 6 bases and J by 5 bases, with 19 bases between. This CDR3 is built from 15 residues.

The genes are TRBV7-3 and TRBJ1-1; D unresolved. Trimming took 4 bases from V and 1 from J, leaving 13 bases between them. The CDR3 contains 15 residues. CDR1 and CDR2 from the germline V gene are SGHTA and FQGTGA. In DNA, the CDR3 is TGTGCCAGCAGCTCCCCAAGTTCTTCGAACACTGAAGCTTTCTTT. Its protein product is CASSSPSSSNTEAFF.

CDR3 DNA sequence: TGTGCCAGCAGTATTTTCTTGGGTGAAAAACTGTTTTTT. This gives the protein CASSIFLGEKLFF. The chain joins TRBV27 to TRBJ1-4; no firm D call. The germline V gene encodes CDR1 MNHEY and CDR2 SMNVEV (reference sequence). Deletions cut 5 bases from V and 7 bases from J, with 11 bases between. The CDR3 has 13 amino acids.

The chain carries TRBV20-1 and TRBJ2-7, with D perhaps matching TRBD1 or TRBD2 (5 bases each). Between the trimmed V and J ends, which lost 4 bases and 6 bases, there was a span of 28 bases. The CDR3 extends over 17 amino acids. Germline CDR1 and CDR2: DFQATT and SNEGSKA (reference sequence). CDR3 sequence: CSAIPPFRGPPGSEQYF. CDR3 bases: TGCAGTGCTATACCCCCTTTCCGGGGCCCACCGGGATCCGAGCAGTACTTC.

The gene calls are TRBV9 and TRBJ1-1; D possibly corresponds to TRBD1 (5 bases). V was clipped by 5 bases and J by 1 base, with 12 bases between them. This CDR3 spans 14 amino acids. Germline V lookup: CDR1 SGDLS, CDR2 YYNGEE. The CDR3, as DNA: TGTGCCAGCAGTCGACAGACATGGAACACTGAAGCTTTCTTT. Amino acid sequence: CASSRQTWNTEAFF.

The gene calls are TRBV18 and TRBJ2-2; 11 nucleotides line up with TRBD2. Looked up from germline, CDR1 is KGHSH and CDR2 is LQKENI. The trim removed 2 bases at V and 12 bases at J, leaving 20 bases unmatched. The CDR3 has 19 residues. The CDR3 is CASSPSILAGARALRKLFF. CDR3 nucleotide sequence: TGTGCCAGCTCACCATCGATACTAGCGGGAGCAAGGGCGTTAAGGAAGCTGTTTTTT. Together with reference TRBV18 and TRBJ2-2, the CDR3 gives the full variable domain: NAGVMQNPRHLVRRRGQEARLRCSPMKGHSHVYWYRQLPEEGLKFMVYLQKENIIDESGMPKERFSAEFPKEGPSILRIQQVVRGDSAAYFCASSPSILAGARALRKLFFGEGSRLTVL.

The chain uses TRBV4-2 and TRBJ1-1; D gene uncertain. The V gene lost 0 bases and the J gene lost 1 base, with 6 bases spanning the gap. The CDR3 runs 14 residues. Germline V lookup: CDR1 LGHNA, CDR2 YNFKEQ. This CDR3 reads CASSQDISNTEAFF. The CDR3 nucleotides read TGTGCCAGCAGCCAAGATATCTCGAACACTGAAGCTTTCTTT.

J is TRBJ1-2 and V is TRBV20-1; D is possibly TRBD1 (5 bases). The CDR3 consists of 12 residues. V lost 5 bases and J lost 4, with 11 bases in between. Germline V CDR1 and CDR2: DFQATT, SNEGSKA (reference sequence). The CDR3 DNA is TGCAGTGCTTCACAGGAGGTCTATGGCTACACCTTC. Translated, it gives CSASQEVYGYTF.

V gene TRBV15 combines with J gene TRBJ2-5, with 8 bases identical to TRBD2. CDR3 size: 15 residues. Germline V gives CDR1 LNHNV, CDR2 YYDKDF (reference sequence). V lost 6 bases to trimming and J lost 7 bases; unmatched junction nucleotides: 13. CDR3 bases: TGTGCCACCAGTCGGGGGGGAAAGGGCACCGGGACCCAGTACTTC. Translation gives CATSRGGKGTGTQYF.

CDR3 protein: CASSKGLVTFREQFF. CDR3 DNA: TGTGCCAGCAGCAAAGGGCTAGTAACGTTTCGTGAGCAGTTCTTC. The rearrangement links TRBV21-1 to TRBJ2-1. TRBV21-1 is assigned pseudogene status. The CDR3 contains 15 residues.

This chain links TRBV28 with TRBJ2-7, with D perhaps matching TRBD2 (5 bases). Trimming removed 2 bases at V and 3 bases at J, with 11 bases between. CDR1 and CDR2 from the germline V gene are MDHEN and SYDVKM. The length of the CDR3 is 14 residues. CDR3 in amino acids: CASSLAGPVYEQYF. CDR3 nucleotide sequence: TGTGCCAGCAGTTTAGCGGGCCCGGTCTACGAGCAGTACTTC.

V and J are TRBV7-9 and TRBJ2-6; D might be TRBD1 (6 bases). The CDR3 totals 19 residues. Germline V CDR1 and CDR2: SEHNR, FQNEAQ (reference sequence). V lost 1 base and J lost 0, with 16 bases in between. The CDR3 spells CASSLGAGTSISGANVLTF. Written as DNA, the CDR3 is TGTGCCAGCAGCTTAGGAGCCGGGACATCCATCTCTGGGGCCAACGTCCTGACTTTC.

The chain carries TRBV29-1 and TRBJ2-5; the D is unclear. CDR3 size: 13 residues. Germline lookup yields CDR1 SQVTM and CDR2 ANQGSEA. V was pared by 0 bases and J by 5 bases, with 10 bases between. The chain's CDR3 is CSVEDRRMETQYF. CDR3 DNA sequence: TGCAGCGTTGAAGATAGGCGGATGGAGACCCAGTACTTC.